A single sample is the source of the 16 T cell receptor beta chains below, sequenced in a study of CD8+ T cells in alopecia areata. TCR sequencing used cDNA made by reverse transcription of extracted RNA. Method: immunoSEQ multiplex PCR; TCRdb's copy keeps in-frame clones and lacks some. The sample yields roughly 200,000 clones, about 55% seen once. Treatment reported: oral pan-JAK inhibitor, 5-10 mg twice daily. The specimen was CD8+ T cells sorted from blood, collected at week 24, from a patient treated with tofacitinib. The receptors were sampled from a human donor with alopecia areata.

This clone was recorded only once. The chain has TRBV2 and TRBJ2-3; 8 positions match TRBD2. CDR1 is SNHLY, CDR2 FYNNEI, per germline. J gave up 2 bases and V 8 bases, and 12 bases lay outside the gene matches. The CDR3 loop spans 16 amino acids. This CDR3 is CASSHAAGGSTDTQYF. In DNA form, the CDR3 reads TGTGCCAGCTCACACGCGGCGGGGGGATCCACAGATACGCAGTATTTT.

CDR3 in amino acids: CAWRDQRSWAEAFF. Written as DNA, the CDR3 is TGTGCCTGGAGGGATCAAAGGTCGTGGGCTGAAGCTTTCTTT. The rearrangement links TRBV30 to TRBJ1-1; no clear D. Germline V gene lookup returns CDR1 GTSNPN and CDR2 SVGIG (reference sequence). V was cut by 3 bases and J by 6 bases, with 17 bases left in between. This CDR3 region has 14 residues.

This chain joins TRBV5-1 and TRBJ1-2, with no clear D. Between the trimmed V and J ends, which lost 0 bases and 2 bases, there was a span of 8 bases. Germline loops: CDR1 SGHRS, CDR2 YFSETQ. This CDR3 comprises 14 residues. CDR3 bases: TGCGCCAGCAGCTTGGCCGACGTCAACTATGGCTACACCTTC. Translated, it gives CASSLADVNYGYTF.

The rearrangement joins TRBV30 to TRBJ2-7; 8 nucleotides align to TRBD1. Germline V gene lookup returns CDR1 GTSNPN and CDR2 SVGIG (reference sequence). V was pared by 1 base and J by 3 bases, with 2 bases of the junction left unmatched. The CDR3 extends over 13 amino acids. DNA for the CDR3: TGTGCCTGGAGTGCTACAGGGGGCTACGAGCAGTACTTC. Its protein product is CAWSATGGYEQYF.

This clone was observed a handful of times. The rearrangement joins TRBV11-2 to TRBJ2-7; D may match TRBD1 or TRBD2 (5 bases each). Per the germline V gene, CDR1 is SGHAT and CDR2 is FQNNGV. V shed 10 bases and J shed 4 bases, with 17 bases lying between them. This CDR3 has 13 residues. The CDR3 loop reads CANQQEVGYEQYF. The CDR3 DNA follows: TGTGCCAACCAACAGGAGGTAGGGTACGAGCAGTACTTC.

This chain links TRBV13 with TRBJ2-1; 13 bases line up with TRBD2. Germline values: CDR1 PRHDT, CDR2 FYEKMQ (reference sequence). The trim removed 4 bases at V and 0 bases at J, leaving 3 bases unmatched. The CDR3 runs 17 residues. CDR3 in amino acids: CASSSWTSGGSYNEQFF. CDR3 sequence (DNA): TGTGCCAGCAGCTCGTGGACTAGCGGGGGCTCCTACAATGAGCAGTTCTTC.

CDR3 region: CAWRGNGYTF. The CDR3 DNA sequence: TGTGCCTGGAGAGGGAACGGCTACACCTTC. This rearrangement joins TRBV30 to TRBJ1-2; no reliable D call. The ends were cut back, 3 bases at V and 8 bases at J, with 7 bases in the middle. This CDR3 comprises 10 residues. The germline gives CDR1 GTSNPN, CDR2 SVGIG (reference sequence).

The rearrangement joins TRBV4-3 to TRBJ2-3, with 8 nucleotides matching TRBD2. The CDR3 contains 16 residues. Germline lookup yields CDR1 LGHNA and CDR2 YSLEER. With 0 bases clipped from V and 9 bases from J, the junction kept 11 bases outside the gene matches. CDR3 sequence: CASSQEVRGAKGTQYF. In DNA, the CDR3 is TGCGCCAGCAGCCAAGAGGTGCGGGGGGCTAAGGGGACGCAGTATTTT.

This clone has a handful of counts. V usage is TRBV6-5 and J usage is TRBJ1-2, with TRBD1 as a possible D gene (5 bases). Trimming stripped 2 bases from V and 4 bases from J, with 11 bases between. Per germline, CDR1 MNHEY and CDR2 SVGAGI. There are 14 residues in the CDR3. In nucleotides, the CDR3 is TGTGCCAGCAGTTACGGGGCAGCCAGCTATGGCTACACCTTC. It specifies CASSYGAASYGYTF.

A note on this clone: Other nucleotide sequences from this sample produce the same CDR3. The chain recombines TRBV29-1 with TRBJ1-1; D not certain. This CDR3 is 11 amino acids long. CDR1 SQVTM and CDR2 ANQGSEA come from the germline V gene. The V gene lost 4 bases and the J gene lost 6 bases, with 9 bases spanning the gap. This CDR3 is CSVGGGAEAFF. The CDR3 region has the DNA TGCAGCGTTGGGGGTGGTGCTGAAGCTTTCTTT.

The J gene is TRBJ2-2, the V gene TRBV10-3, with D perhaps assigned TRBD1 or TRBD2 (7 bases each). V was cut by 11 bases and J by 0 bases, with 13 bases left in between. There are 14 residues in the CDR3. From germline, CDR1 is ENHRY and CDR2 SYGVKD. Here the CDR3 DNA reads TGTGCCGTGAGCGGGACAGCGAACACCGGGGAGCTGTTTTTT. Translated: CAVSGTANTGELFF.

J is TRBJ2-1 and V is TRBV29-1; the match to TRBD1 covers 7 bases. The CDR3 runs 16 residues. The junction had 8 bases not matched to a gene; V was cut back by 1 base and J by 2 bases. In germline, CDR1 is SQVTM, CDR2 ANQGSEA. The CDR3 reads CSVEAPVTGTYNEQFF. The CDR3 DNA is TGCAGCGTTGAAGCTCCCGTGACAGGGACCTACAATGAGCAGTTCTTC.

J is TRBJ1-1 and V is TRBV11-2, with D unclear. Trimming left V 5 bases short and J 1 base short, with 5 bases between. CDR1 and CDR2 from the germline V gene are SGHAT and FQNNGV. The CDR3 covers 12 residues. The CDR3 loop is CASSQGNTEAFF. CDR3 bases: TGTGCCAGCAGCCAAGGGAACACTGAAGCTTTCTTT.

The CDR3 DNA follows: TGCGCCAGCAGCCAAGATAGACAGGCTAGCTACGAGCAGTACTTC. This sequence encodes CASSQDRQASYEQYF. This chain links TRBV4-3 with TRBJ2-7, with TRBD1 as a possible D gene (6 bases). The ends were cut back, 0 bases at V and 3 bases at J, with 12 bases in the middle. CDR1 is LGHNA, CDR2 YSLEER, per germline. The CDR3 is 15 amino acids.

The CDR3 DNA reads TGTGCCAGCAGCTTCCTGCCCGCGGAGGGTGGTGGGGAGCTGTTTTTT. It yields the protein CASSFLPAEGGGELFF. The rearrangement links TRBV7-9 to TRBJ2-2; TRBD2 is a possible D gene (6 bases). The length of the CDR3 is 16 residues. Trimming pared 3 bases from V and 8 bases from J, leaving 19 bases between. CDR1 is SEHNR and CDR2 is FQNEAQ in the germline V gene (reference sequence).

J is TRBJ2-7 and V is TRBV29-1; TRBD1 matches 7 bases. CDR3 size: 13 residues. V lost 2 bases and J lost 3; bases outside the gene matches: 4. CDR1 is SQVTM, CDR2 ANQGSEA, per germline. CDR3: CSVESGDSYEQYF. The CDR3 nucleotides are TGCAGCGTTGAATCAGGGGACAGCTACGAGCAGTACTTC.